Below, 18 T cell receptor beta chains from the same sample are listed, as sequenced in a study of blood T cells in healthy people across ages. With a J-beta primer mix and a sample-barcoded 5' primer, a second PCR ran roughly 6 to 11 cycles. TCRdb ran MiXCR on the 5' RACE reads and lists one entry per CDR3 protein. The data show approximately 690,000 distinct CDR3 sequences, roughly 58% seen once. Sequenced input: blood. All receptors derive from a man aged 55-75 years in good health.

CDR3 nucleotide sequence: TGTGCCAGCAGCTCCAAGGGAACTAGCGTATCCTACGAGCAGTACTTC. This codes for CASSSKGTSVSYEQYF. The chain has TRBV6-6 and TRBJ2-7; TRBD2 matches 7 bases. Germline V gene sequence: CDR1 MNHNY, CDR2 SVGAGI (reference sequence). Trimming at V came to 6 bases and at J to 1 base, leaving 12 bases not matched to a gene. This CDR3 is 16 amino acids long.

This CDR3 is CASSVSSSGGCNEQFF. The CDR3 nucleotides read TGCGCCAGCTCCGTTAGTTCTAGCGGGGGGTGCAATGAGCAGTTCTTC. V and J are TRBV5-1 and TRBJ2-1, with 11 nucleotides matching TRBD2. Trimming removed 7 bases from V and 6 bases from J; junction bases left unmatched: 12. CDR3 length: 16 amino acids. The germline V gene encodes CDR1 SGHRS and CDR2 YFSETQ.

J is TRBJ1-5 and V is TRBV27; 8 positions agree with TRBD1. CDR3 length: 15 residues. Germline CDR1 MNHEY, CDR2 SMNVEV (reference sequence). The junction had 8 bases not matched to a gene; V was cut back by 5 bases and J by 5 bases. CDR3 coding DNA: TGTGCCAGCAGTCCCCGGACAGGGTTCGATCAGCCCCAGCATTTT. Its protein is CASSPRTGFDQPQHF.

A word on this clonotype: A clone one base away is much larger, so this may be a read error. In nucleotides, the CDR3 is TGTGCCAGCAGTGCCCCAGGACAGGCATACGAGCAGTACTTC. It codes for CASSAPGQAYEQYF. The V call is TRBV28, the J call TRBJ2-4, with 7 bases that match TRBD1. The J call could be wrong; TRBJ2-7 is a better fit for the DNA end. The length of the CDR3 is 14 residues. Germline V gene lookup returns CDR1 MDHEN and CDR2 SYDVKM.

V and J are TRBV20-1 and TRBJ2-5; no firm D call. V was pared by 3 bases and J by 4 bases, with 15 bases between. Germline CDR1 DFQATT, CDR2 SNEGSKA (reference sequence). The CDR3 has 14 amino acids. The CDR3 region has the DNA TGCAGTGCTAGGGACCCGCGCGGCGGAGAGACCCAGTACTTC. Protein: CSARDPRGGETQYF.

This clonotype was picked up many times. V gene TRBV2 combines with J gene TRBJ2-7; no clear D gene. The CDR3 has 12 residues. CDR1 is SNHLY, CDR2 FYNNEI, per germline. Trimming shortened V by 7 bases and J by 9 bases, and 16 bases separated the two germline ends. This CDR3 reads CASKSSTTGQYF. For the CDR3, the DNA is TGTGCCAGCAAATCTTCCACGACTGGGCAGTACTTC.

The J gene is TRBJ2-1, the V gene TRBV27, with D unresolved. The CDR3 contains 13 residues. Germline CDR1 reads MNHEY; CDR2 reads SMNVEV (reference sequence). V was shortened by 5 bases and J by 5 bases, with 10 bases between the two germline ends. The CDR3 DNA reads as TGTGCCAGCAGTCCCATTGGAGACAATGAGCAGTTCTTC. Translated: CASSPIGDNEQFF.

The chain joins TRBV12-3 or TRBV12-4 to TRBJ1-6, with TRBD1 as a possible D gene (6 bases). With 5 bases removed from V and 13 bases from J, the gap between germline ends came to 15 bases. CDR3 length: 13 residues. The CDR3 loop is CASSLSQGSPLHF. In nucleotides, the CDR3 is TGTGCCAGCAGTCTAAGTCAGGGGTCGCCCCTCCACTTT.

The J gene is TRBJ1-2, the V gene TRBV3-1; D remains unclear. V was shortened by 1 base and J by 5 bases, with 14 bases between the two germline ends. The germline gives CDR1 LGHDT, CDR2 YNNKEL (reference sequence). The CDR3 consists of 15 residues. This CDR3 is CASSQGRNSGYGYTF. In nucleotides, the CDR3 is TGTGCCAGCAGCCAAGGACGGAACTCTGGGTATGGCTACACCTTC.

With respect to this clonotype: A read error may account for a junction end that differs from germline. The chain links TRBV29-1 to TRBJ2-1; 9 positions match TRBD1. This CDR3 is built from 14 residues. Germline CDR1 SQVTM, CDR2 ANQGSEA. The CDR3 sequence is CSADPGQGANGQFF. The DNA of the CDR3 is TGCAGCGCCGATCCGGGACAGGGAGCCAATGGGCAGTTCTTC.

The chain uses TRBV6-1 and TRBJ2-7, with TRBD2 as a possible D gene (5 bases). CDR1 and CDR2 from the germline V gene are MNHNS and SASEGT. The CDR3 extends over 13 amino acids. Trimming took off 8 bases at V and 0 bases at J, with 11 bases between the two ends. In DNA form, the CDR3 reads TGTGCCAGCCGGGCCACTAGCTCCTACGAGCAGTACTTC. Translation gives CASRATSSYEQYF.

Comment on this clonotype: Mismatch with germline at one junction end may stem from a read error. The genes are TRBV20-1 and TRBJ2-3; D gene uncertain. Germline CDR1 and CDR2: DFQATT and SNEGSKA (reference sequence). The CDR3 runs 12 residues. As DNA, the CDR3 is TGCAGTGCTAGAGGCGTTGCAGATACGCGGTATTTT. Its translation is CSARGVADTRYF.

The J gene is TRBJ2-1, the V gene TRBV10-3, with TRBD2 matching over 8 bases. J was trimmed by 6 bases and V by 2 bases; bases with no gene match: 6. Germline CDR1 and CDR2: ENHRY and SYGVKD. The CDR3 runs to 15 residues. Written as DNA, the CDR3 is TGTGCCATCAGTGAGCGGGGCGGGGGGCCCAATGAGCAGTTCTTC. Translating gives CAISERGGGPNEQFF.

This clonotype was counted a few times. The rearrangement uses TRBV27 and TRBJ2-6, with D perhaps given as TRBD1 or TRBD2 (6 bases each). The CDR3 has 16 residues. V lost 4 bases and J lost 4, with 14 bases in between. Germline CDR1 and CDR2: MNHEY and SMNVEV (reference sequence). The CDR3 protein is CASSWGARIGANVLTF. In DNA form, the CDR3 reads TGTGCCAGCAGTTGGGGGGCGCGTATAGGGGCCAACGTCCTGACTTTC.

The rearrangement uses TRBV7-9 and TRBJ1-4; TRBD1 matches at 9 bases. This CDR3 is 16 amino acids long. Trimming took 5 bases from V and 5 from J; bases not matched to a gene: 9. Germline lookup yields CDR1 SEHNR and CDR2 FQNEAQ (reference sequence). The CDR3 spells CASSPTQGAVNEKLFF. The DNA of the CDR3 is TGTGCCAGCAGCCCCACACAGGGGGCGGTAAATGAAAAACTGTTTTTT.

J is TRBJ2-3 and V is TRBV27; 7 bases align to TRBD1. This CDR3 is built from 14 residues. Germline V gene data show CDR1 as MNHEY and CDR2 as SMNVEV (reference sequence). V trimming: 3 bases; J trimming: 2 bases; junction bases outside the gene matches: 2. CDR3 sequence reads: CASSFDRATDTQYF. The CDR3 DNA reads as TGTGCCAGCAGTTTCGACAGGGCCACAGATACGCAGTATTTT.

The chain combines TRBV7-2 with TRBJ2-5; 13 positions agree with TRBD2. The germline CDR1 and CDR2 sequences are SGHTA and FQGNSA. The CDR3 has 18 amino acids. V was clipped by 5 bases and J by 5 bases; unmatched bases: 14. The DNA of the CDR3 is TGTGCCAGCAGCCGGCACCTTACTAGCGGGGGGGCCGGGGAGACCCAGTACTTC. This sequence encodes CASSRHLTSGGAGETQYF.

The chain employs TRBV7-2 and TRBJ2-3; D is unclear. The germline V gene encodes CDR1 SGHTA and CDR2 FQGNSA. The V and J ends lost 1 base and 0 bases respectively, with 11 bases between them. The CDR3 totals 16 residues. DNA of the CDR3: TGTGCCAGCAGCTTAGACCTCAGTCCCAGCACAGATACGCAGTATTTT. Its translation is CASSLDLSPSTDTQYF.